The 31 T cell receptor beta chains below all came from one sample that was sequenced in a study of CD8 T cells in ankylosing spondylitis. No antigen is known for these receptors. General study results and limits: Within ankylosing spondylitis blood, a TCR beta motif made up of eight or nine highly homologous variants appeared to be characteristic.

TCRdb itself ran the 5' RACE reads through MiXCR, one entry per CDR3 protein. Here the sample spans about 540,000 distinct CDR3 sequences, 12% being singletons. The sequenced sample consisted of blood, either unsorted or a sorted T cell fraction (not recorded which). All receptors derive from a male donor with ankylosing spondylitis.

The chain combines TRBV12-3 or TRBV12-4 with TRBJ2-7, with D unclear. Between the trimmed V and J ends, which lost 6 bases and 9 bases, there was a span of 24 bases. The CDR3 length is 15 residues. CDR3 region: CASSFNNPLPTRQYF. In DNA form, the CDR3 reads TGTGCCAGCAGCTTCAACAACCCTCTACCTACGAGGCAGTACTTC.

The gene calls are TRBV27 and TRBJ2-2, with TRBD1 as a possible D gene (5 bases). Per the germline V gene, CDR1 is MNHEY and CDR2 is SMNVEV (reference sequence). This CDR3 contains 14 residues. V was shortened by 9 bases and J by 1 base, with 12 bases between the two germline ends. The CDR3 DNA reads TGTGCCAGAGCCGACAGACGGAACACCGGGGAGCTGTTTTTT. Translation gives CARADRRNTGELFF.

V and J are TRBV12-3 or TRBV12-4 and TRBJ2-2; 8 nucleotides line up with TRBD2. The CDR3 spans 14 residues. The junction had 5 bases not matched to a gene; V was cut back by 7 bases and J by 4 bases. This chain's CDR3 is CASTAGGGTGELFF. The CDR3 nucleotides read TGTGCCAGCACCGCCGGGGGGGGCACCGGGGAGCTGTTTTTT.

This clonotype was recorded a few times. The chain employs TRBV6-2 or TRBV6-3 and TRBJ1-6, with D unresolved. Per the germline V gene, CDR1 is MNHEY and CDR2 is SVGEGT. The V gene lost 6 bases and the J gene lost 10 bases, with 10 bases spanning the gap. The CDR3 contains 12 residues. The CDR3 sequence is CASRIRYSPLHF. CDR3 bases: TGTGCCAGCAGGATAAGATACTCACCCCTCCACTTT.

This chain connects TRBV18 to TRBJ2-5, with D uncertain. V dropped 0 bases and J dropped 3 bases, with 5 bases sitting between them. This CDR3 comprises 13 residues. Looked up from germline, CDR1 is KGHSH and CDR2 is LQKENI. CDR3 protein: CASSPPVKETQYF. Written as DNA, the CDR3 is TGTGCCAGCTCACCACCCGTAAAAGAGACCCAGTACTTC.

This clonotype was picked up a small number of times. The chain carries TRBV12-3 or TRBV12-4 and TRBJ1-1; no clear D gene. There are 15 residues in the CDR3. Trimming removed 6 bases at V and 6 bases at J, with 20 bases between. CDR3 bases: TGTGCCAGCAGCTCAACCGGAGGAATGGTGGCTGAAGCTTTCTTT. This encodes CASSSTGGMVAEAFF.

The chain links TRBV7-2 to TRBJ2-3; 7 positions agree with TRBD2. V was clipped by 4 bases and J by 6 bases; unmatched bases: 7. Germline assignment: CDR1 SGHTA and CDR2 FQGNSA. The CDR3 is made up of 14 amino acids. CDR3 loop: CASSWGGPVDTQYF. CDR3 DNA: TGTGCCAGCAGCTGGGGAGGGCCGGTCGATACGCAGTATTTT.

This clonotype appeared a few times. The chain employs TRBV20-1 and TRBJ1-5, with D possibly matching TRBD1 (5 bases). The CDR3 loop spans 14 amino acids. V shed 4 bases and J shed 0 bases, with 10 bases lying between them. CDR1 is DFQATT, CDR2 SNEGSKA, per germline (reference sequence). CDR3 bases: TGCAGTGCTACGACAGTAAGTAGCAATCAGCCCCAGCATTTT. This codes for CSATTVSSNQPQHF.

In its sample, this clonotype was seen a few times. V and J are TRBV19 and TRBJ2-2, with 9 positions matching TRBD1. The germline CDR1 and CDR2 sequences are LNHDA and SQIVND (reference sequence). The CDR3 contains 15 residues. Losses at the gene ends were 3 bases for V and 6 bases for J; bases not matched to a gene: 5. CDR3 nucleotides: TGTGCCAGTAGTATGACAGGGGGAGTTTCCGGGGAGCTGTTTTTT. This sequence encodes CASSMTGGVSGELFF.

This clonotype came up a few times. This CDR3 is CASSQHSGTPYGYTF. CDR3 nucleotides: TGTGCCAGCAGCCAACATTCCGGGACACCCTATGGCTACACCTTC. The rearrangement joins TRBV3-1 to TRBJ1-2, with a weak D call TRBD1 (6 bases). V dropped 2 bases and J dropped 4 bases, with 14 bases sitting between them. Germline V gives CDR1 LGHDT, CDR2 YNNKEL (reference sequence). This CDR3 is 15 amino acids long.

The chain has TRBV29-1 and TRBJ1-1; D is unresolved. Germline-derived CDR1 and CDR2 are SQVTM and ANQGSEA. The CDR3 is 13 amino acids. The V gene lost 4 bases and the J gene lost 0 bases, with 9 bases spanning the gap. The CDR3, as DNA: TGCAGCGTTGCGTTGGGGTTGAACACTGAAGCTTTCTTT. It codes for CSVALGLNTEAFF. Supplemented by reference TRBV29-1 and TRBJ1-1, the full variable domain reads SAVISQKPSRDICQRGTSLTIQCQVDSQVTMMFWYRQQPGQSLTLIATANQGSEATYESGFVIDKFPISRPNLTFSTLTVSNMSPEDSSIYLCSVALGLNTEAFFGQGTRLTVV.

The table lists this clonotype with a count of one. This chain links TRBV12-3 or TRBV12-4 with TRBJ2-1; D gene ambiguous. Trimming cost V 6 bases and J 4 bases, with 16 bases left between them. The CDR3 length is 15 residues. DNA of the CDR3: TGTGCCAGCAGCACCTCCGGGCGGAGATACAATGAGCAGTTCTTC. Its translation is CASSTSGRRYNEQFF.

The DNA for the CDR3 is TGTGCCAGCAGCTCCGGACTAGCGGGAGTCGCCGGGGAGCTGTTTTTT. Its protein product is CASSSGLAGVAGELFF. The chain links TRBV7-7 to TRBJ2-2; 13 positions match TRBD2. J gave up 6 bases and V 4 bases, and 5 bases lay outside the gene matches. Germline V gives CDR1 SSHAT, CDR2 FNYEAQ (reference sequence). The CDR3 extends over 16 amino acids. The complete variable domain, with remaining parts taken from reference TRBV7-7 and TRBJ2-2, reads GAGVSQSPRYKVTKRGQDVTLRCDPISSHATLYWYQQALGQGPEFLTYFNYEAQPDKSGLPSDRFSAERPEGSISTLTIQRTEQRDSAMYRCASSSGLAGVAGELFFGEGSRLTVL.

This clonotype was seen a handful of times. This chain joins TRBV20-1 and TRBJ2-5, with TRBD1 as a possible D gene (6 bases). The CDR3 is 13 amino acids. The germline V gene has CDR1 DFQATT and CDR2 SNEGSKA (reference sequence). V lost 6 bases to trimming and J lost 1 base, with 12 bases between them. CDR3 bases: TGCAGTGCCGTAAAGACAGGCCAAGAGACCCAGTACTTC. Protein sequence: CSAVKTGQETQYF.

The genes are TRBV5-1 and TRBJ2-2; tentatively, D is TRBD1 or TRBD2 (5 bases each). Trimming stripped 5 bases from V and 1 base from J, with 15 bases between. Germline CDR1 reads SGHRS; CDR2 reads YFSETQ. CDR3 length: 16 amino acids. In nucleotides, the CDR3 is TGCGCCAGCAGGGGGACGACGGATATGAACACCGGGGAGCTGTTTTTT. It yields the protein CASRGTTDMNTGELFF. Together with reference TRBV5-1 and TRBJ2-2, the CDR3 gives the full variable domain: KAGVTQTPRYLIKTRGQQVTLSCSPISGHRSVSWYQQTPGQGLQFLFEYFSETQRNKGNFPGRFSGRQFSNSRSEMNVSTLELGDSALYLCASRGTTDMNTGELFFGEGSRLTVL.

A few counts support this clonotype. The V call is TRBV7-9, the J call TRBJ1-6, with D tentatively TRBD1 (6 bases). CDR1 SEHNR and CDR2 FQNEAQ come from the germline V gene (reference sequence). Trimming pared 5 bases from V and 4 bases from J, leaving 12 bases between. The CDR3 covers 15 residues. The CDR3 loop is CASSPGTLYNSPLHF. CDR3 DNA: TGTGCCAGCAGCCCTGGGACACTGTATAATTCACCCCTCCACTTT.

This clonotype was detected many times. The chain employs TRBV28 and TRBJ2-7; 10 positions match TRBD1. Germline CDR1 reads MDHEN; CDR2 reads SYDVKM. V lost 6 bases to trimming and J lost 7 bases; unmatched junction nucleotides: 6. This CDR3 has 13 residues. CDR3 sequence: CASRRQGAGEQYV. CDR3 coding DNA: TGTGCCAGCAGGCGACAGGGGGCGGGAGAGCAGTACGTC.

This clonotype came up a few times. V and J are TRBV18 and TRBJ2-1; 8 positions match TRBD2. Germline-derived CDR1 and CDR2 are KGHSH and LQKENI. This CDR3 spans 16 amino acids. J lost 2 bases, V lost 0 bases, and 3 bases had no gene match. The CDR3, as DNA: TGTGCCAGCTCACCACCGCGGCGGGGGGCCTACAATGAGCAGTTCTTC. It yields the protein CASSPPRRGAYNEQFF.

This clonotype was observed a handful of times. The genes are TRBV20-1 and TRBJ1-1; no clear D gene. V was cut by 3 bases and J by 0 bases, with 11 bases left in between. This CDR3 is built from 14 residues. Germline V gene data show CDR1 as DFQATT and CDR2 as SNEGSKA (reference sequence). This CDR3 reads CSASGNSLNTEAFF. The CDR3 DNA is TGCAGTGCTAGCGGTAACAGCCTGAACACTGAAGCTTTCTTT.

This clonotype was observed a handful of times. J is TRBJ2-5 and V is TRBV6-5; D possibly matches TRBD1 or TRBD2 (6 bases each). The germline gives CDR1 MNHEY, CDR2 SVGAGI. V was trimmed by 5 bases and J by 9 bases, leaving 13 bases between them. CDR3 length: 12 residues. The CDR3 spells CASSRTGASQYF. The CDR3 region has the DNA TGTGCCAGCAGTCGAACGGGGGCTTCCCAGTACTTC.

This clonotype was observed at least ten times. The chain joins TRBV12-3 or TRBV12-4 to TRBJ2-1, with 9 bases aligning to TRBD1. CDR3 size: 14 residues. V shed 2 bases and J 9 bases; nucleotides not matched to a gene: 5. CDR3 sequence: CASSLRTGVAEQFF. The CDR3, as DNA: TGTGCCAGCAGTTTAAGGACAGGGGTAGCTGAGCAGTTCTTC.

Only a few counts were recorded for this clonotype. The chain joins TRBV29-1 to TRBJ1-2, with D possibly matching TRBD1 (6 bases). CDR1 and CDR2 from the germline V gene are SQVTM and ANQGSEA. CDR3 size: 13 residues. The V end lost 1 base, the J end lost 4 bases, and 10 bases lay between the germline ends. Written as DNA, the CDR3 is TGCAGCGTTGAAGCAGGGGCTGGCTATGGCTACACCTTC. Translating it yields CSVEAGAGYGYTF.

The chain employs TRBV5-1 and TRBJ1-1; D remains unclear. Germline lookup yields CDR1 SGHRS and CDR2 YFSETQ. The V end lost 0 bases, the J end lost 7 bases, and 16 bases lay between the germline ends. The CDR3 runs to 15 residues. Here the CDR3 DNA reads TGCGCCAGCAGCTTGGTGGATCCCTGGACGGATGAAGCTTTCTTT. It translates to CASSLVDPWTDEAFF.

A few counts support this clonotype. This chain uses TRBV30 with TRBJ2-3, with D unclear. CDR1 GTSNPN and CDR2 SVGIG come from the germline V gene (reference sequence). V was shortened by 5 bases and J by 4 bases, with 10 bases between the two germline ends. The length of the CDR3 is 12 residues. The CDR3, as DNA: TGTGCCTGGGGCAAAGGGTCAGATACGCAGTATTTT. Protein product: CAWGKGSDTQYF.

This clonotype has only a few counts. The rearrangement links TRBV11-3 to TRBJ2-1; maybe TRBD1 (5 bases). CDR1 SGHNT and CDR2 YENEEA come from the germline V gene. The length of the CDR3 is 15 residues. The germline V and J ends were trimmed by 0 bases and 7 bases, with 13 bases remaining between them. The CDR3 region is CASSLEQAAINEQFF. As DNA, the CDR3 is TGTGCCAGCAGCTTAGAACAGGCGGCGATTAATGAGCAGTTCTTC. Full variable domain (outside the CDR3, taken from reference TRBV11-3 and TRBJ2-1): EAGVVQSPRYKIIEKKQPVAFWCNPISGHNTLYWYLQNLGQGPELLIRYENEEAVDDSQLPKDRFSAERLKGVDSTLKIQPAELGDSAVYLCASSLEQAAINEQFFGPGTRLTVL.

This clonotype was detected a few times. For the CDR3, the DNA is TGTGCCAGCAGTTACAGGGAATTGACCGAGCAGTACTTC. Translated, it gives CASSYRELTEQYF. V and J are TRBV12-3 or TRBV12-4 and TRBJ2-7, with D maybe TRBD1 (6 bases). The CDR3 totals 13 residues. Trimming shortened V by 4 bases and J by 6 bases, and 13 bases separated the two germline ends.

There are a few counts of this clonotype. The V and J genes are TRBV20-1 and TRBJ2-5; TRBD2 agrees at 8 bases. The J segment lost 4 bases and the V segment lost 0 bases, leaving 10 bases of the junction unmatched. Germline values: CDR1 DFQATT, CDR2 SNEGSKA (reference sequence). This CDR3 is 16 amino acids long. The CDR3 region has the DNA TGCAGTGCTAGAGAAATAGCGGGAAGCGGTCCAGAGACCCAGTACTTC. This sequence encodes CSAREIAGSGPETQYF.

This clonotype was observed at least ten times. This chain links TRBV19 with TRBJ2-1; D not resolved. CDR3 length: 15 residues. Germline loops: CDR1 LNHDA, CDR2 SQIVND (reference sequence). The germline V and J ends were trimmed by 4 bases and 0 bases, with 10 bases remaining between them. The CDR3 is CASSNIPSSYNEQFF. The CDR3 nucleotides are TGTGCCAGTAGTAACATTCCGAGCTCCTACAATGAGCAGTTCTTC.

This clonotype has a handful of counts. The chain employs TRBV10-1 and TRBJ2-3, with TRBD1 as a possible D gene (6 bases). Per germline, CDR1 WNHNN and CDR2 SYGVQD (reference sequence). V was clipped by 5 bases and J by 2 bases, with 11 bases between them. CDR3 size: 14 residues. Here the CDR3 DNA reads TGCGCCAGCAGTCAGGGGTATTACACAGATACGCAGTATTTT. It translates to CASSQGYYTDTQYF.

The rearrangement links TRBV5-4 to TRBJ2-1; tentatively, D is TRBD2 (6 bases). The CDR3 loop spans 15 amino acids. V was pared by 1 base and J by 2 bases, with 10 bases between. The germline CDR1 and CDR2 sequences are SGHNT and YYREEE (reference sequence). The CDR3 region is CASSLRRETYNEQFF. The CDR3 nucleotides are TGTGCCAGCAGCTTGAGGCGGGAAACCTACAATGAGCAGTTCTTC. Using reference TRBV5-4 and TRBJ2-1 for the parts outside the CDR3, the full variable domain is ETGVTQSPTHLIKTRGQQVTLRCSSQSGHNTVSWYQQALGQGPQFIFQYYREEENGRGNFPPRFSGLQFPNYSSELNVNALELDDSALYLCASSLRRETYNEQFFGPGTRLTVL.

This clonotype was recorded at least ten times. The CDR3 sequence: CSVEEQGGYGYTF. The CDR3 DNA reads TGCAGCGTTGAAGAACAGGGAGGATATGGCTACACCTTC. This chain connects TRBV29-1 to TRBJ1-2; possibly TRBD1 for D (6 bases). The CDR3 has 13 residues. Germline CDR1 and CDR2: SQVTM and ANQGSEA. Trimming left V 0 bases short and J 5 bases short, with 10 bases between.